The rows below give T cell receptor beta chains drawn from one sample of a study of blood T cell repertoires in COVID-19. The assay was immunoSEQ multiplex PCR, and TCRdb's table has in-frame clones only and misses some. The repertoire includes about 68,000 clones, roughly 84% of them detected once, and 8.8% sits in the top ten. Input material: peripheral blood. Receptors were obtained from a man aged 50 or older with active COVID-19. Each CDR3 is given with its conserved first and last residue. D genes are given only for firm matches. Size tells how often a clone was seen (once, few, many) or the class of an expanded clone, and some rows leave it out.

abundance: .; v_gene: TRBV4-1; d_gene: .; j_gene: TRBJ2-3; CDR3aa: CASSQVMEPDTQYF; CDR3nt: TGCGCCAGCAGCCAAGTGATGGAGCCGGATACGCAGTATTTT
abundance: medium-sized; v_gene: TRBV5-1; d_gene: .; j_gene: TRBJ1-1; CDR3aa: CASSGWTADTEAFF; CDR3nt: TGCGCCAGCAGCGGCTGGACAGCGGACACTGAAGCTTTCTTT
abundance: .; v_gene: TRBV18; d_gene: TRBD1; j_gene: TRBJ2-7; CDR3aa: CASSQGQGIIYEQYF; CDR3nt: TGTGCCAGCTCACAGGGACAGGGAATTATCTACGAGCAGTACTTC
abundance: .; v_gene: TRBV9; d_gene: .; j_gene: TRBJ2-3; CDR3aa: CASSVALGSTDTQYF; CDR3nt: TGTGCCAGCAGCGTAGCTCTAGGAAGCACAGATACGCAGTATTTT
abundance: .; v_gene: TRBV11-2; d_gene: TRBD1; j_gene: TRBJ1-2; CDR3aa: CASSQSGGGGYTF; CDR3nt: TGTGCCAGCAGCCAATCAGGGGGCGGCGGCTACACCTTC
abundance: .; v_gene: TRBV11-3; d_gene: .; j_gene: TRBJ2-3; CDR3aa: CASSFRGETDTQYF; CDR3nt: TGTGCCAGCAGCTTCAGGGGAGAGACAGATACGCAGTATTTT
abundance: .; v_gene: TRBV9; d_gene: .; j_gene: TRBJ1-3; CDR3aa: CASSVDHRAGNTIYF; CDR3nt: TGTGCCAGCAGCGTAGATCACAGGGCTGGAAACACCATATATTTT
abundance: .; v_gene: TRBV6-5; d_gene: .; j_gene: TRBJ1-1; CDR3aa: CASSYLGQPLTEAFF; CDR3nt: TGTGCCAGCAGTTACTTAGGACAGCCCCTCACTGAAGCTTTCTTT
abundance: once; v_gene: TRBV2; d_gene: .; j_gene: TRBJ2-1; CDR3aa: CASSRESSYNEQFF; CDR3nt: TGTGCCAGCAGCCGGGAAAGCTCCTACAATGAGCAGTTCTTC
abundance: .; v_gene: TRBV7-7; d_gene: .; j_gene: TRBJ2-1; CDR3aa: CASSLELGMDEQFF; CDR3nt: TGTGCCAGCAGCTTAGAACTAGGGATGGATGAGCAGTTCTTC
abundance: .; v_gene: TRBV19; d_gene: .; j_gene: TRBJ1-2; CDR3aa: CASRQLGSGWDYGYTF; CDR3nt: TGTGCCAGTAGACAGTTGGGCTCCGGCTGGGACTATGGCTACACCTTC
abundance: many; v_gene: TRBV6-6; d_gene: TRBD1; j_gene: TRBJ1-6; CDR3aa: CASRGARDRSSPLHF; CDR3nt: TGTGCCAGCAGAGGCGCTAGGGACAGAAGCTCACCCCTCCACTTT
abundance: .; v_gene: TRBV6-5; d_gene: .; j_gene: TRBJ2-1; CDR3aa: CASRGSEQPYNEQFF; CDR3nt: TGTGCCAGCAGGGGTAGCGAGCAACCCTACAATGAGCAGTTCTTC
abundance: .; v_gene: TRBV19; d_gene: .; j_gene: TRBJ2-1; CDR3aa: CASSISVYNEQFF; CDR3nt: TGTGCCAGTAGTATATCGGTCTACAATGAGCAGTTCTTC
abundance: .; v_gene: TRBV18; d_gene: TRBD2; j_gene: TRBJ2-3; CDR3aa: CASSLRAGGTDTQYF; CDR3nt: TGTGCCAGCTCACTGAGGGCGGGAGGCACAGATACGCAGTATTTT
abundance: .; v_gene: TRBV5-1; d_gene: .; j_gene: TRBJ2-5; CDR3aa: CASSLVLDIETQYF; CDR3nt: TGCGCCAGCAGCTTGGTTCTAGATATCGAGACCCAGTACTTC
abundance: .; v_gene: TRBV18; d_gene: .; j_gene: TRBJ2-1; CDR3aa: CASWQGQGGVDEQFF; CDR3nt: TGTGCCAGCTGGCAGGGCCAGGGTGGAGTGGATGAGCAGTTCTTC
abundance: .; v_gene: TRBV6-5; d_gene: TRBD1; j_gene: TRBJ2-7; CDR3aa: CASRPGGPLLYEQYF; CDR3nt: TGTGCCAGCAGACCAGGGGGTCCCCTCCTCTACGAGCAGTACTTC
abundance: .; v_gene: TRBV7-9; d_gene: .; j_gene: TRBJ2-1; CDR3aa: CASSQAVHSYNEQFF; CDR3nt: TGTGCCAGCTCACAAGCGGTTCACTCCTACAATGAGCAGTTCTTC
abundance: few; v_gene: TRBV15; d_gene: .; j_gene: TRBJ1-6; CDR3aa: CATSYSSSYNSPLHF; CDR3nt: TGTGCCACCAGCTATAGCAGCTCCTATAATTCACCCCTCCACTTT
abundance: few; v_gene: TRBV18; d_gene: .; j_gene: TRBJ2-7; CDR3aa: CASSPQGDSYEQYF; CDR3nt: TGTGCCAGCTCACCACAGGGGGACTCCTACGAGCAGTACTTC
abundance: .; v_gene: TRBV7-8; d_gene: .; j_gene: TRBJ2-7; CDR3aa: CASSLVSMAGESEQYF; CDR3nt: TGTGCCAGCAGCTTAGTGTCGATGGCCGGGGAAAGCGAGCAGTACTTC
abundance: .; v_gene: TRBV7-8; d_gene: .; j_gene: TRBJ2-5; CDR3aa: CASSFNSGEETQYF; CDR3nt: TGTGCCAGCAGCTTTAATTCGGGGGAAGAGACCCAGTACTTC
abundance: .; v_gene: TRBV9; d_gene: .; j_gene: TRBJ1-2; CDR3aa: CASSPTVNYGYTF; CDR3nt: TGTGCCAGCAGCCCGACAGTAAACTATGGCTACACCTTC
abundance: once; v_gene: TRBV27; d_gene: TRBD1; j_gene: TRBJ2-2; CDR3aa: CASSPGQGEYTGELFF; CDR3nt: TGTGCCAGCAGCCCGGGACAGGGGGAGTACACCGGGGAGCTGTTTTTT
abundance: .; v_gene: TRBV5-1; d_gene: .; j_gene: TRBJ2-1; CDR3aa: CASSLVAHEQFF; CDR3nt: TGCGCCAGCAGCTTGGTGGCCCATGAGCAGTTCTTC
abundance: .; v_gene: TRBV3-1/TRBV3-2; d_gene: .; j_gene: TRBJ2-7; CDR3aa: CASSHPGLYEQYF; CDR3nt: TGTGCCAGCAGCCATCCCGGACTATACGAGCAGTACTTC
abundance: few; v_gene: TRBV19; d_gene: TRBD2; j_gene: TRBJ2-1; CDR3aa: CASKGAGGPREQFF; CDR3nt: TGTGCCAGTAAGGGCGCGGGAGGGCCACGGGAGCAGTTCTTC
abundance: .; v_gene: TRBV11-2; d_gene: TRBD1; j_gene: TRBJ1-2; CDR3aa: CASSTNRGGIYGYTF; CDR3nt: TGTGCCAGCAGCACCAACAGGGGGGGGATTTATGGCTACACCTTC
abundance: .; v_gene: TRBV6-1; d_gene: .; j_gene: TRBJ2-4; CDR3aa: CASSENLRGIQYF; CDR3nt: TGTGCCAGCAGTGAAAACCTTAGGGGCATTCAGTACTTC
abundance: once; v_gene: TRBV18; d_gene: TRBD1; j_gene: TRBJ1-6; CDR3aa: CASSPEGQGTPLHF; CDR3nt: TGTGCCAGCTCACCAGAAGGACAGGGGACACCCCTCCACTTT
abundance: .; v_gene: TRBV5-6; d_gene: .; j_gene: TRBJ2-3; CDR3aa: CASSYPPGKGTGDTDTQYF; CDR3nt: TGTGCCAGCAGCTACCCACCAGGGAAGGGGACGGGAGACACAGATACGCAGTATTTT
abundance: .; v_gene: TRBV18; d_gene: TRBD1; j_gene: TRBJ1-2; CDR3aa: CASSPGQSVGYTF; CDR3nt: TGTGCCAGCTCACCGGGACAGAGTGTGGGCTACACCTTC
abundance: .; v_gene: TRBV4-3; d_gene: .; j_gene: TRBJ2-7; CDR3aa: CASSQDLAYEQYF; CDR3nt: TGCGCCAGCAGCCAAGATTTAGCCTACGAGCAGTACTTC
abundance: .; v_gene: TRBV5-1; d_gene: TRBD2; j_gene: TRBJ2-3; CDR3aa: CASSFLTSGTDTQYF; CDR3nt: TGCGCCAGCAGCTTCCTGACTAGCGGCACAGATACGCAGTATTTT
abundance: .; v_gene: TRBV6-1; d_gene: TRBD2; j_gene: TRBJ2-3; CDR3aa: CASSGRTASGSLGTDTQYF; CDR3nt: TGTGCCAGCAGTGGCCGTACGGCTAGCGGGAGTTTGGGCACAGATACGCAGTATTTT
abundance: .; v_gene: TRBV6-5; d_gene: .; j_gene: TRBJ2-2; CDR3aa: CASSYPPTGFAGELFF; CDR3nt: TGTGCCAGCAGTTATCCCCCTACAGGGTTCGCCGGGGAGCTGTTTTTT
abundance: .; v_gene: TRBV25-1; d_gene: TRBD1; j_gene: TRBJ1-5; CDR3aa: CASSYSGQGRFPQHF; CDR3nt: TGTGCCAGCAGCTACTCGGGACAGGGCCGATTTCCCCAGCATTTT
abundance: .; v_gene: TRBV12-3/TRBV12-4; d_gene: TRBD2; j_gene: TRBJ2-1; CDR3aa: CASIRVGGGQFF; CDR3nt: TGTGCCAGCATCCGCGTCGGCGGGGGTCAGTTCTTC
abundance: .; v_gene: TRBV24-1; d_gene: .; j_gene: TRBJ2-5; CDR3aa: CATSSPRDSQETQYF; CDR3nt: TGTGCCACCAGTTCCCCCCGGGACTCTCAAGAGACCCAGTACTTC
abundance: .; v_gene: TRBV4-1; d_gene: .; j_gene: TRBJ2-7; CDR3aa: CASSLLFSMASSSYEQYF; CDR3nt: TGCGCCAGCAGCCTCCTTTTCTCAATGGCCTCAAGCTCCTACGAGCAGTACTTC
abundance: few; v_gene: TRBV7-2; d_gene: TRBD2; j_gene: TRBJ2-3; CDR3aa: CASSPRLAGRTDTQYF; CDR3nt: TGTGCCAGCAGCCCTCGGCTAGCGGGGAGGACAGATACGCAGTATTTT
abundance: .; v_gene: TRBV5-1; d_gene: .; j_gene: TRBJ2-7; CDR3aa: CASSSVGGIYEQYF; CDR3nt: TGCGCCAGCAGCTCGGTGGGGGGAATCTACGAGCAGTACTTC
abundance: .; v_gene: TRBV21-1; d_gene: .; j_gene: TRBJ1-2; CDR3aa: CASSNEGAGYGYTF; CDR3nt: TGTGCCAGCAGCAATGAGGGGGCAGGCTATGGCTACACCTTC
abundance: .; v_gene: TRBV19; d_gene: TRBD1; j_gene: TRBJ1-5; CDR3aa: CASSTRTGAGVQPQHF; CDR3nt: TGTGCCAGTAGTACCCGGACAGGGGCCGGAGTTCAGCCCCAGCATTTT
abundance: .; v_gene: TRBV7-6; d_gene: TRBD2; j_gene: TRBJ2-1; CDR3aa: CASRDYYNEQFF; CDR3nt: TGTGCAAGCCGGGACTATTACAATGAGCAGTTCTTC
abundance: once; v_gene: TRBV5-6; d_gene: .; j_gene: TRBJ2-3; CDR3aa: CASSLTGFADTQYF; CDR3nt: TGTGCCAGCAGCTTGACGGGTTTCGCAGATACGCAGTATTTT
abundance: .; v_gene: TRBV14; d_gene: TRBD1; j_gene: TRBJ1-2; CDR3aa: CASSAHRGRGNYGYTF; CDR3nt: TGTGCCAGCAGCGCACACAGGGGGAGGGGAAACTATGGCTACACCTTC
abundance: .; v_gene: TRBV7-9; d_gene: TRBD2; j_gene: TRBJ2-1; CDR3aa: CASSSGLAGVNEQFF; CDR3nt: TGTGCCAGCAGCTCCGGACTAGCGGGAGTCAATGAGCAGTTCTTC
abundance: .; v_gene: TRBV5-1; d_gene: .; j_gene: TRBJ1-5; CDR3aa: CASSLDGSDQPQHF; CDR3nt: TGCGCCAGCAGCTTGGATGGTTCAGATCAGCCCCAGCATTTT
abundance: .; v_gene: TRBV7-6; d_gene: .; j_gene: TRBJ2-1; CDR3aa: CASMPWGPSSYNEQFF; CDR3nt: TGTGCCAGCATGCCTTGGGGGCCCTCCTCCTACAATGAGCAGTTCTTC
abundance: .; v_gene: TRBV27; d_gene: TRBD1; j_gene: TRBJ1-2; CDR3aa: CASRTGQGPSNGYTF; CDR3nt: TGTGCCAGCAGGACGGGACAGGGTCCGTCCAACGGCTACACCTTC
abundance: .; v_gene: TRBV7-9; d_gene: TRBD1; j_gene: TRBJ2-1; CDR3aa: CASSPISGQARPNEQFF; CDR3nt: TGTGCCAGCAGCCCAATCTCGGGACAGGCCCGGCCCAATGAGCAGTTCTTC
abundance: .; v_gene: TRBV4-2; d_gene: TRBD1; j_gene: TRBJ1-1; CDR3aa: CASSPLGQGNTEAFF; CDR3nt: TGTGCCAGCAGCCCCTTAGGACAGGGGAACACTGAAGCTTTCTTT
abundance: .; v_gene: TRBV30; d_gene: .; j_gene: TRBJ1-5; CDR3aa: CAWSPLGGQNQPQHF; CDR3nt: TGTGCCTGGAGTCCGCTAGGGGGTCAAAATCAGCCCCAGCATTTT
abundance: .; v_gene: TRBV19; d_gene: .; j_gene: TRBJ2-2; CDR3aa: CASTGRPTGELFF; CDR3nt: TGTGCCAGCACAGGGCGCCCCACCGGGGAGCTGTTTTTT
abundance: .; v_gene: TRBV28; d_gene: TRBD1; j_gene: TRBJ2-3; CDR3aa: CASSLTGDTDTQYF; CDR3nt: TGTGCCAGCAGTTTGACAGGGGACACAGATACGCAGTATTTT
abundance: once; v_gene: TRBV2; d_gene: .; j_gene: TRBJ1-5; CDR3aa: CASSVDSGNQPQHF; CDR3nt: TGTGCCAGCAGCGTTGACAGCGGCAATCAGCCCCAGCATTTT
abundance: few; v_gene: TRBV19; d_gene: TRBD2; j_gene: TRBJ2-1; CDR3aa: CASRTGLAGGQEQFF; CDR3nt: TGTGCCAGTAGAACCGGACTAGCGGGAGGTCAGGAGCAGTTCTTC
abundance: .; v_gene: TRBV29-1; d_gene: .; j_gene: TRBJ1-1; CDR3aa: CSVLTENTEAFF; CDR3nt: TGCAGCGTTTTGACAGAGAACACTGAAGCTTTCTTT